This T cell receptor beta chain is from a study of graft-versus-host responses after intestinal transplantation. On the study more broadly: Multivisceral, liver-intestinal, or isolated intestinal transplants were received by the recipients. Following induction with anti-thymocyte globulin, all recipients were given tacrolimus and steroids for 2 to 4 years. Study outcomes and limitations: Subjects displaying graft-donor T cell macrochimerism possessed elevated graft-versus-host to host-versus-graft clonal ratios inside allografts.

On this clone itself: Its cognate antigen is unknown.

This table comes from immunoSEQ multiplex PCR, and its TCRdb copy is limited to in-frame clones, with some not included. The data show under 100,000 clones, around 90% seen once. CDR3 length equals 14 residues. Trimming took 4 bases from V and 4 from J, leaving 13 bases between them. CDR1 and CDR2 (germline): MNHNY, SVGAGI (reference sequence). The receptor comes from a human patient who received an intestinal transplant, so some T cells may come from the graft donor. Specimen: PBMCs, collected roughly 68 weeks after intestinal transplant. This chain uses TRBV6-6 with TRBJ1-2; D is unresolved. The CDR3 DNA follows: TGTGCCAGCAGTTTATCGGCGGGGAGCTATGGCTACACCTTC. The encoded protein is CASSLSAGSYGYTF.